The rows below give T cell receptor beta chains drawn from one sample of a study of blood T cells in healthy people across ages. One entry per CDR3 protein results from TCRdb running MiXCR on the 5' RACE reads. The repertoire includes approximately 800,000 distinct CDR3 sequences, about 53% of them detected once, and roughly two fifths sits in the top ten. The sample was blood. The receptors derive from an older man in good health. Both conserved end residues are part of each CDR3. Each record gives: V gene, J gene, clone size, D gene, CDR3 length, CDR3 DNA, CDR3 protein. The D gene is left open where the match is weak. Only part of the rows carry a size: once, few, many, or a class if the clone is expanded.

>TRBV20-1|TRBJ2-1|NA|TRBD2|15
TGCAGTGCTCAGACCGGGACTAGTGTCTTGGATGAGCAGTTCTTC
CSAQTGTSVLDEQFF
>TRBV12-3/TRBV12-4|TRBJ2-7|once|TRBD2|14
TGTGCCAGCAGAAAAGCGGGGAACTCCTACGAGCAGTACTTC
CASRKAGNSYEQYF
>TRBV7-2|TRBJ2-5|few|NA|12
TGTGCCAGCAGCTTCAATGGGAGAGAGCAGTACTTC
CASSFNGREQYF
>TRBV7-9|TRBJ2-1|NA|NA|14
TGTGCCAGCAGCCTCGTGGCCTCCTACAATGAGCAGTTCTTC
CASSLVASYNEQFF
>TRBV10-3|TRBJ2-1|many|NA|14
TGTGCCATCAGATATTCCGATATTTACAATGAGCAGTTCTTC
CAIRYSDIYNEQFF
>TRBV29-1|TRBJ1-1|NA|NA|13
TGCATCGTCAGGGGCAGGATGAACACTGAAGCTTTCTTT
CIVRGRMNTEAFF
>TRBV19|TRBJ2-1|NA|TRBD2|15
TGTGCCAGTAGGAAGGGGACTAGCGGGATTAATGAGCAGTTCTTC
CASRKGTSGINEQFF
>TRBV18|TRBJ1-4|NA|NA|15
TGTGCCAGCTCACCACGGCGCAGGGAACTTGAAAAACTGTTTTTT
CASSPRRRELEKLFF
>TRBV20-1|TRBJ2-1|few|NA|14
TGCAGTGCTAGGACTACAGGGCGCGACAATGAGCAGTTCTTC
CSARTTGRDNEQFF
>TRBV5-1|TRBJ1-1|NA|NA|15
TGCGCCAGCGGCTCTGGGGTTCTTATGAACACTGAAGCTTTCTTT
CASGSGVLMNTEAFF
>TRBV20-1|TRBJ2-1|few|NA|15
TGCAGTGCTAGAGATCGGGCATCGCCGGGCAATGAGCAGTTCTTC
CSARDRASPGNEQFF
>TRBV11-2|TRBJ1-2|NA|TRBD1|16
TGTGCCAGCAGCACCCCCCGACAGGGACCTCCCTATGGCTACACCTTC
CASSTPRQGPPYGYTF
>TRBV29-1|TRBJ2-1|NA|TRBD2|12
TGCAGCGGCCGGACTAGCGTCAATGAGCAGTTCTTC
CSGRTSVNEQFF
>TRBV5-4|TRBJ2-5|NA|NA|14
TGTGCCAGCAGCTTGTTTCGGGGCGGGGAGACCCAGTACTTC
CASSLFRGGETQYF
>TRBV28|TRBJ1-4|NA|TRBD1|18
TGTGCCAGCAGTTTGCGGGGACAGGGGGCCGCAACTAATGAAAAACTGTTTTTT
CASSLRGQGAATNEKLFF
>TRBV5-6|TRBJ2-5|NA|NA|14
TGTGCCAGCAGCTTGCCCGGGATACGGGAGACCCAGTACTTC
CASSLPGIRETQYF
>TRBV4-1|TRBJ2-4|NA|NA|15
TGCGCCAGCAGCCAAGTCGGGGACGTAAAAAACATTCAGTACTTC
CASSQVGDVKNIQYF
>TRBV28|TRBJ2-1|few|TRBD2|14
TGTGCCAGCGCCGCGGGAGGTTCTCGGAATGAGCAGTTCTTC
CASAAGGSRNEQFF
>TRBV29-1|TRBJ2-7|NA|TRBD2|15
TGCAGCACACGATTAGCGGGAGAAGCCAAGTACGAGCGGTACTTC
CSTRLAGEAKYERYF
>TRBV3-1|TRBJ1-1|NA|TRBD1|15
TGTGCCAGCAGCCCAACCGGGACAGAGAACACTGAAGCTTTCTTT
CASSPTGTENTEAFF
>TRBV7-9|TRBJ1-4|NA|TRBD1|14
TGTGCCAGCAGCTGGGACAGGGGGATTGAAAAACTGTTTTTT
CASSWDRGIEKLFF
>TRBV6-2/TRBV6-3|TRBJ2-7|few|TRBD2|16
TGTGCCAGCAGTTACTCGAGCGGGAGACCCCTTTACGAGCAGTACTTC
CASSYSSGRPLYEQYF
>TRBV20-1|TRBJ2-2|NA|NA|17
TGCAGTGCTAGAGATGGGGCTTCGGGGAGCGTAACCGGGGAGCTGTTTTTT
CSARDGASGSVTGELFF
>TRBV29-1|TRBJ1-1|NA|NA|13
TGCAGCGTTGATGGTGGGAAGAACGCTGAAGCTTTCTTT
CSVDGGKNAEAFF
>TRBV12-3/TRBV12-4|TRBJ1-4|NA|NA|15
TGTGCCAGCAGTTTAGCGCGTGGATCTAATGAAAAACTGTTTTTT
CASSLARGSNEKLFF
>TRBV20-1|TRBJ2-5|NA|NA|15
TGCAGTGCTAGGAGGGGGGGGGGCCCCCAAGAGACCCAGTACTTC
CSARRGGGPQETQYF
>TRBV25-1|TRBJ2-5|NA|NA|13
TGTGCCAGCAGTGGAAAGACCGGGGAGACCCAGTACTTC
CASSGKTGETQYF
>TRBV7-3|TRBJ2-1|few|TRBD2|20
TGTGCCAGCAGCTTAGTTGGATCGGTAGCGGGAGAGGCGGCCTACAATGAGCAGTTCTTC
CASSLVGSVAGEAAYNEQFF
>TRBV29-1|TRBJ1-1|NA|NA|13
TGCAGCGTTGAAGTGCAGACAGGCCTTGAAGCTTTCTTT
CSVEVQTGLEAFF
>TRBV14|TRBJ2-1|NA|NA|16
TGTGCCAGCAGCCAAGATGTGGGCGCGTCCTACAATGAGCAGTTCTTC
CASSQDVGASYNEQFF
>TRBV7-9|TRBJ2-7|few|NA|15
TGTGCCAGCAGCTTACTTTTGGACTACTCCTACGAGCAGTACTTC
CASSLLLDYSYEQYF
>TRBV18|TRBJ2-7|NA|TRBD1|14
TGTGCCAGCTCACGATGGACAGGGCTATACGAGCAGTACTTC
CASSRWTGLYEQYF
>TRBV21-1|TRBJ2-1|NA|NA|15
TGTGCCAGCGACGCGACAGGGGGCCAGTTGGTTGAGCAGTTCTTC
CASDATGGQLVEQFF
>TRBV25-1|TRBJ2-3|few|NA|13
TGTGCCAGCAGTGAATACAGTGCCAGATACGCGTATTTT
CASSEYSARYAYF
>TRBV6-2/TRBV6-3|TRBJ2-7|NA|TRBD1|13
TGTGCCAGCCGATTGACAGGGTTCTACGAGCAGTACTTC
CASRLTGFYEQYF
>TRBV20-1|TRBJ2-1|NA|NA|12
TGCAGTGCTAGAGACCCCTACAATGAGCAGTTCTTC
CSARDPYNEQFF